This section outlines one T cell receptor (beta chain) sequence together with its context. The CDR3 covers 15 residues. The germline V and J ends were trimmed by 4 bases and 2 bases, with 13 bases remaining between them. Germline V CDR1 and CDR2: SNHLY, FYNNEI. The sample belongs to a study of T cell changes during pregnancy in multiple sclerosis. Only in-frame clones appear in the TCRdb table, and some are missing; sequencing was by immunoSEQ multiplex PCR. The sample holds around 130,000 clones, 96% seen once. The receptor was isolated from a female donor with multiple sclerosis, enrolled in a pregnancy study. The sample in question was peripheral blood, obtained after pregnancy. The V and J genes are TRBV2 and TRBJ2-3; D perhaps matches TRBD1 (6 bases). The CDR3, as DNA: TGTGCCAGCAGTGGATACAGGGATACCACAGATACGCAGTATTTT. It encodes CASSGYRDTTDTQYF. Variable domain in full (rest from reference TRBV2 and TRBJ2-3): EPEVTQTPSHQVTQMGQEVILRCVPISNHLYFYWYRQILGQKVEFLVSFYNNEISEKSEIFDDQFSVERPDGSNFTLKIRSTKLEDSAMYFCASSGYRDTTDTQYFGPGTRLTVL.